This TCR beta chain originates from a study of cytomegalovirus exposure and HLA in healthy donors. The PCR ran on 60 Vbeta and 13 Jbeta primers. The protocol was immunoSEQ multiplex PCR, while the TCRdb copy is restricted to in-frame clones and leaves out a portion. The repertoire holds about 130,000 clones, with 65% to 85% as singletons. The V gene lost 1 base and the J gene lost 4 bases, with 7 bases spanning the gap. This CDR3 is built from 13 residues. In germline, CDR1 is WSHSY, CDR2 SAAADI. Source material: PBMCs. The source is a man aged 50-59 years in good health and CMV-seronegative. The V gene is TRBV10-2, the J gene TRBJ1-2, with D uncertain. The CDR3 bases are TGCGCCAGCAGTGAGTGGGGAGGCTATGGCTACACCTTC. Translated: CASSEWGGYGYTF.